The rows below give T cell receptor beta chains drawn from one sample of a study of CD8 T cells in ankylosing spondylitis. TCRdb re-derived calls from the 5' RACE reads in MiXCR, one entry per CDR3 protein. The table lists about 540,000 distinct CDR3 sequences, over 9.5% of them singletons. Specimen: blood, either unsorted or a sorted T cell fraction (not recorded which). The receptor source for this set is a male donor with ankylosing spondylitis. The CDR3 runs from the conserved cysteine through the conserved F or W. D genes are given only for firm matches. Some rows mark clone size as missing; the rest say once, few, many or name a class of expanded clone.

size: few; V: TRBV11-3; J: TRBJ2-3; D: -; CDR3: CASSAGPVPDTQYF; DNA: TGTGCCAGCAGCGCGGGGCCCGTGCCAGATACGCAGTATTTT
size: few; V: TRBV4-2; J: TRBJ2-1; D: -; CDR3: CASSQVNSYNEQFF; DNA: TGTGCCAGCAGCCAAGTCAATAGCTACAATGAGCAGTTCTTC
size: -; V: TRBV4-1; J: TRBJ1-4; D: -; CDR3: CASSPMGEANEKLFF; DNA: TGCGCCAGCAGCCCGATGGGCGAGGCTAATGAAAAACTGTTTTTT
size: -; V: TRBV3-1; J: TRBJ1-1; D: TRBD1; CDR3: CASSQGQGSSAFF; DNA: TGTGCCAGCAGCCAGGGACAGGGATCGTCTGCTTTCTTT
size: few; V: TRBV3-1; J: TRBJ2-1; D: TRBD2; CDR3: CASSQGPGGPEGDEQFF; DNA: TGTGCCAGCAGCCAAGGTCCGGGAGGGCCGGAGGGCGATGAGCAGTTCTTC
size: many; V: TRBV29-1; J: TRBJ2-1; D: -; CDR3: CSEGGGGSYNEQFF; DNA: TGCAGCGAGGGAGGGGGAGGTTCTTACAATGAGCAGTTCTTC
size: -; V: TRBV7-2; J: TRBJ2-1; D: -; CDR3: CASGAHNEQFF; DNA: TGTGCCAGCGGGGCCCACAATGAGCAGTTCTTC
size: few; V: TRBV20-1; J: TRBJ2-1; D: TRBD1; CDR3: CSARKGQGGDNEQFF; DNA: TGCAGTGCTAGGAAGGGACAGGGAGGTGACAATGAGCAGTTCTTC
size: few; V: TRBV20-1; J: TRBJ2-1; D: -; CDR3: CSAAGPFNEQFF; DNA: TGCAGTGCCGCTGGTCCCTTCAATGAGCAGTTCTTC
size: many; V: TRBV6-5; J: TRBJ2-1; D: -; CDR3: CASSYSGGREQFF; DNA: TGTGCCAGCAGTTATTCGGGGGGCCGGGAGCAGTTCTTC
size: -; V: TRBV30; J: TRBJ2-1; D: -; CDR3: CAWMGANEQFF; DNA: TGTGCCTGGATGGGAGCGAATGAGCAGTTCTTC
size: -; V: TRBV21-1; J: TRBJ2-1; D: -; CDR3: CASSKVPAQFF; DNA: TGTGCCAGCAGCAAAGTACCGGCGCAGTTCTTC
size: -; V: TRBV20-1; J: TRBJ2-5; D: -; CDR3: CSARDGGVVETQYF; DNA: TGCAGTGCTAGAGACGGCGGGGTCGTAGAGACCCAGTACTTC
size: -; V: TRBV15; J: TRBJ1-5; D: TRBD1; CDR3: CATSRIQGGPSNQPQHF; DNA: TGTGCCACCAGCAGAATCCAGGGGGGGCCTAGCAATCAGCCCCAGCATTTT
size: -; V: TRBV13; J: TRBJ1-2; D: -; CDR3: CASSLGAGSHYGYTF; DNA: TGTGCCAGCAGCTTAGGGGCCGGGTCTCACTATGGCTACACCTTC
size: -; V: TRBV6-4; J: TRBJ2-2; D: -; CDR3: CASRPPGAGELFF; DNA: TGTGCCAGCAGGCCCCCGGGGGCCGGGGAGCTGTTTTTT
size: many; V: TRBV4-2; J: TRBJ2-3; D: TRBD2; CDR3: CASSQGTGGSADTQYF; DNA: TGTGCCAGCAGCCAAGGTACGGGAGGGAGCGCAGATACGCAGTATTTT
size: few; V: TRBV20-1; J: TRBJ2-1; D: TRBD2; CDR3: CSASGGLAGGLRNEQFF; DNA: TGCAGTGCTAGTGGGGGACTAGCGGGAGGGTTGAGGAATGAGCAGTTCTTC
size: few; V: TRBV7-9; J: TRBJ2-3; D: -; CDR3: CATSSFTDTQYF; DNA: TGTGCCACCTCTAGCTTCACAGATACGCAGTATTTT
size: few; V: TRBV12-3/TRBV12-4; J: TRBJ2-2; D: -; CDR3: CASSARVVNTGELFF; DNA: TGTGCCAGCAGCGCTAGGGTAGTGAACACCGGGGAGCTGTTTTTT
size: -; V: TRBV7-6; J: TRBJ1-3; D: -; CDR3: CASSLESGADTTSGNTIYF; DNA: TGTGCCAGCAGCTTAGAGTCAGGGGCAGACACCACCTCTGGAAACACCATATATTTT
size: -; V: TRBV6-2/TRBV6-3; J: TRBJ2-1; D: TRBD2; CDR3: CASSYSSASGFLSYNEQFF; DNA: TGTGCCAGCAGTTACTCGTCCGCTAGCGGGTTCTTATCCTACAATGAGCAGTTCTTC
size: few; V: TRBV15; J: TRBJ2-1; D: -; CDR3: CATSTGPILVRTGEQFF; DNA: TGTGCCACCAGCACCGGCCCAATACTAGTCCGGACGGGTGAGCAGTTCTTC
size: once; V: TRBV20-1; J: TRBJ1-2; D: -; CDR3: CSAPRDSYGYTF; DNA: TGCAGTGCGCCCCGAGACAGCTATGGCTACACCTTC
size: -; V: TRBV11-3; J: TRBJ2-3; D: -; CDR3: CASGSRGDTQYF; DNA: TGTGCCAGCGGGTCTAGGGGAGATACGCAGTATTTT
size: -; V: TRBV12-3/TRBV12-4; J: TRBJ1-5; D: -; CDR3: CASKTGYNQPQHF; DNA: TGTGCCAGCAAAACAGGGTACAATCAGCCCCAGCATTTT
size: many; V: TRBV10-3; J: TRBJ2-7; D: -; CDR3: CAWPSCLGISYEQYF; DNA: TGTGCCTGGCCGTCATGCCTGGGCATCTCCTACGAGCAGTACTTC
size: -; V: TRBV11-2; J: TRBJ1-2; D: TRBD1; CDR3: CASSPTGGEFYGYTF; DNA: TGTGCCAGCAGCCCTACAGGGGGCGAATTCTATGGCTACACCTTC
size: few; V: TRBV5-4; J: TRBJ2-7; D: -; CDR3: CASSMDSQYEQYF; DNA: TGTGCCAGCAGCATGGACAGTCAATACGAGCAGTACTTC
size: few; V: TRBV9; J: TRBJ2-2; D: -; CDR3: CASSVVRGSTGELFF; DNA: TGTGCCAGCAGCGTAGTTAGGGGATCCACCGGGGAGCTGTTTTTT
size: -; V: TRBV20-1; J: TRBJ2-1; D: TRBD2; CDR3: CSASTAGDEQFF; DNA: TGCAGTGCTAGTACAGCGGGAGATGAGCAGTTCTTC
size: few; V: TRBV7-9; J: TRBJ2-1; D: -; CDR3: CASSPKLAAGNEQFF; DNA: TGTGCCAGCAGCCCTAAGTTAGCAGCGGGCAATGAGCAGTTCTTC
size: many; V: TRBV12-3/TRBV12-4; J: TRBJ1-4; D: -; CDR3: CASSLGGTNEKLFF; DNA: TGTGCCAGCAGCTTGGGAGGAACTAATGAAAAACTGTTTTTT
size: -; V: TRBV12-3/TRBV12-4; J: TRBJ2-1; D: -; CDR3: CASSFVGQRADEQFF; DNA: TGTGCCAGCAGTTTTGTGGGCCAAAGGGCGGATGAGCAGTTCTTC
size: few; V: TRBV7-9; J: TRBJ1-4; D: -; CDR3: CASSLDLLQGLSKLFF; DNA: TGTGCCAGCAGCTTAGACCTCCTACAGGGCCTCTCAAAACTGTTTTTT
size: -; V: TRBV5-5; J: TRBJ1-1; D: -; CDR3: CASSLLLHGGRGTEAFF; DNA: TGTGCCAGCAGCTTGTTGTTGCATGGGGGTAGGGGCACTGAAGCTTTCTTT